The next 3 T cell receptor beta chains were all read from a single sample in a study of blood T cell repertoires in COVID-19. Some clones are missing from TCRdb's copy, which holds only in-frame ones; the method was immunoSEQ multiplex PCR. The data show about 330,000 clones, with nearly 90% seen just once and less than 6% held by the top ten. Input material: PBMCs or T cells enriched from blood (not recorded which). These receptors originate from a woman aged 25 to 39 who had recovered from COVID-19.

V gene TRBV19 combines with J gene TRBJ2-3; 8 bases agree with TRBD2. The CDR3 length is 15 residues. Germline V CDR1 and CDR2: LNHDA, SQIVND (reference sequence). J lost 2 bases, V lost 7 bases, and 8 bases had no gene match. In DNA form, the CDR3 reads TGTGCCAGTACCCGGGTTAGCGGGACCACAGATACGCAGTATTTT. It codes for CASTRVSGTTDTQYF.

The chain has TRBV11-2 and TRBJ2-2, with D tentatively TRBD2 (5 bases). The CDR3 covers 16 residues. Germline CDR1 and CDR2: SGHAT and FQNNGV. The V end lost 5 bases, the J end lost 9 bases, and 22 bases lay between the germline ends. CDR3 nucleotides: TGTGCCAGCAGCCAAGCCCCGGGAACCTTTTTGAGGGAGCTGTTTTTT. This encodes CASSQAPGTFLRELFF.

This clone occurred once. The CDR3 is CASSDGGTGVEKLFF. CDR3 nucleotide sequence: TGCGCCAGCAGCGATGGTGGGACAGGGGTTGAAAAACTGTTTTTT. The gene calls are TRBV5-1 and TRBJ1-4, with TRBD1 matching over 10 bases. Germline CDR1 reads SGHRS; CDR2 reads YFSETQ. With V trimmed by 4 bases and J by 7 bases, 7 bases remained unmatched. The CDR3 sequence is 15 residues long.